A single sample gave rise to the 9 T cell receptor beta chains below, sequenced in a study of identical twins. TCRdb re-called the 5' RACE reads with MiXCR, one entry per CDR3 protein. The sample has 400,000 or so distinct CDR3 sequences, roughly 10% seen once; the top ten hold 7.5% to 9.5%. Sequencing was carried out using naive T cells sorted from blood. The receptors were gathered from a woman between 50 and 59 years old in good health.

The chain employs TRBV10-3 and TRBJ2-3, with 9 bases that match TRBD1. From germline, CDR1 is ENHRY and CDR2 SYGVKD. The CDR3 length is 14 residues. J lost 4 bases, V lost 3 bases, and 2 bases had no gene match. The CDR3 reads CAISDRTGADTQYF. CDR3 coding DNA: TGTGCCATCAGTGACAGGACAGGGGCAGATACGCAGTATTTT.

This clonotype came up a few times. J is TRBJ2-5 and V is TRBV11-2; the match to TRBD1 covers 11 bases. The trim removed 1 base at V and 5 bases at J, leaving 6 bases unmatched. CDR1 and CDR2 (germline): SGHAT, FQNNGV. CDR3 length equals 16 residues. CDR3 sequence reads: CASSLAPDRGLETQYF. The CDR3 region has the DNA TGTGCCAGCAGCTTAGCCCCGGACAGGGGGCTTGAGACCCAGTACTTC.

Only a few counts were recorded for this clonotype. The rearrangement links TRBV3-1 to TRBJ1-5; 9 bases map to TRBD1. CDR1 LGHDT and CDR2 YNNKEL come from the germline V gene (reference sequence). This CDR3 comprises 13 residues. The J segment lost 7 bases and the V segment lost 4 bases, leaving 2 bases of the junction unmatched. The CDR3 bases are TGTGCCAGCAGCCGGGACAGGGTGCAGCCCCAGCATTTT. It yields the protein CASSRDRVQPQHF.

This clonotype was seen many times. The chain links TRBV6-5 to TRBJ2-7; no clear D gene. The CDR3 is 15 amino acids. Germline assignment: CDR1 MNHEY and CDR2 SVGAGI. Trimming pared 10 bases from V and 4 bases from J, leaving 23 bases between. In DNA, the CDR3 is TGTGCCACCAAACCCCGAACATCCGTTATGTACGAGCAGTACTTC. Its protein is CATKPRTSVMYEQYF.

The table lists this clonotype with a few counts. The gene calls are TRBV7-2 and TRBJ1-1, with 9 bases identical to TRBD1. The CDR3 sequence is 13 residues long. From germline, CDR1 is SGHTA and CDR2 FQGNSA. Trimming took 6 bases from V and 3 from J; bases not matched to a gene: 2. The CDR3 reads CASRGQGYTEAFF. The DNA of the CDR3 is TGTGCCAGCAGGGGACAGGGTTACACTGAAGCTTTCTTT.

This chain connects TRBV12-3 or TRBV12-4 to TRBJ2-4, with 10 nucleotides matching TRBD2. With V trimmed by 5 bases and J by 6 bases, 7 bases remained unmatched. This CDR3 has 15 amino acids. CDR3 sequence (DNA): TGTGCCAGCAGTCCCCCCGCTAGCGGGAGAAACATTCAGTACTTC. Translating it yields CASSPPASGRNIQYF.

This clonotype showed up just a few times. This chain uses TRBV5-1 with TRBJ2-1; weak D call: TRBD1 (6 bases). CDR1 and CDR2 (germline): SGHRS, YFSETQ. This CDR3 region has 13 residues. The V end was cut by 0 bases, the J end by 10 bases, with 11 bases between. The chain's CDR3 is CASSLVVGQEQFF. DNA for the CDR3: TGCGCCAGCAGCTTGGTAGTAGGACAGGAGCAGTTCTTC.

This clonotype has more than one count but fewer than ten. The rearrangement uses TRBV24-1 and TRBJ2-1; D is uncertain. CDR1 is KGHDR, CDR2 SFDVKD, per germline. Trimming removed 6 bases at V and 8 bases at J, with 10 bases between. This CDR3 has 12 residues. The CDR3 nucleotides read TGTGCCACCAGTCGCCTGGGGTATGAGCAGTTCTTC. Translated: CATSRLGYEQFF.

The chain carries TRBV12-3 or TRBV12-4 and TRBJ2-7; 9 bases fit TRBD1. The CDR3 runs 15 residues. J lost 3 bases, V lost 5 bases, and 8 bases had no gene match. The DNA for the CDR3 is TGTGCCAGCAGTCACCCTGGACAGGGGAACTACGAGCAGTACTTC. Encoded protein: CASSHPGQGNYEQYF.